The T cell receptor (beta chain) under discussion was sequenced for a study of PD-1 blockade in classical Hodgkin lymphoma. Each patient's relapse followed autologous stem cell transplantation, and brentuximab vedotin exposure varied. This table comes from immunoSEQ multiplex PCR, and its TCRdb copy is limited to in-frame clones, with some not included. The table shows about 84,000 clones, with about 89% occurring only once. As regards this clone: Its target is not known.

V lost 5 bases, J lost 3 bases, and 6 bases stayed unmatched. In germline, CDR1 is ENHRY, CDR2 SYGVKD. This CDR3 has 14 amino acids. Study findings and constraints: Lower baseline TCR diversity marked trial partial responders and progressors. Reported findings placed baseline TCR diversity lower in newly diagnosed patients (compared with healthy donors). A significant rise in TCR diversity was seen by C4D1 for CD4+ cells but not for CD8+ cells.

This sequence joins TRBV10-3 and TRBJ1-2, with 7 nucleotides matching TRBD1. The clonotype was recovered from a human donor with classical Hodgkin lymphoma. The material was peripheral blood mononuclear cells (PBMCs), obtained at baseline. The CDR3 coding sequence is TGTGCCATCAGTCCGACTGGACAGGACTATGGCTACACCTTC. As protein: CAISPTGQDYGYTF.